This T cell receptor (beta chain) was found in a study of T cells after yellow fever vaccination. Whole-study findings and limits: Subsequent booster samples again held most clones from primary vaccination (less than 98% CD4, 85% to 90% CD8).

V was clipped by 10 bases and J by 2 bases, with 12 bases between them. This CDR3 region has 12 residues. CDR1 and CDR2 from the germline V gene are ENHRY and SYGVKD. The 5'RACE template-switching step produced TCR cDNA and added a universal primer site and UMIs. Each CDR3 protein gets one entry after TCRdb re-called the 5' RACE reads with MiXCR. The data hold approximately 260,000 distinct CDR3 sequences, with approximately 12% observed a single time. This clonotype has only a few counts. Its antigen is not identified. The chain links TRBV10-3 to TRBJ2-7; D is perhaps TRBD1 (5 bases). Specimen: CD4+ T cells sorted from PBMCs, collected 45 days after the yellow fever booster vaccination. The clonotype originates from a man aged 25-45 years who received the YFV17D yellow fever vaccine. CDR3 bases: TGTGCCACTCAGGGTGAGACCTACGAGCAGTACTTC. Amino acid sequence: CATQGETYEQYF.